The 13 T cell receptor beta chains below all came from one sample that was sequenced in a study of T-cell reconstitution after alpha-beta-depleted transplantation in children. Unique molecular identifiers were used in preparing the TCRbeta library. TCRdb re-called the PCR reads through MiXCR, storing one row per CDR3 protein. The table includes a few hundred thousand distinct CDR3 sequences, about a tenth detected once. The material was PBMCs, obtained before TCRalphabeta/CD19-depleted stem cell transplant. The source is a boy in the first two years of life with acute myeloid leukemia, due to receive a stem cell transplant.

This clonotype was counted many times. The gene calls are TRBV7-2 and TRBJ2-7, with 11 bases that match TRBD1. Germline CDR1 and CDR2: SGHTA and FQGNSA. The V and J ends lost 4 bases and 7 bases, in that order; junction bases with no gene match: 6. CDR3 length equals 14 residues. This chain's CDR3 is CASSSSGTGGEQYF. The CDR3 DNA follows: TGTGCCAGCAGCTCCTCCGGGACAGGGGGGGAGCAGTACTTC.

This clonotype was recorded a few times. This chain connects TRBV2 to TRBJ2-4; the D gene could be TRBD1 or TRBD2 (5 bases each). Germline CDR1 reads SNHLY; CDR2 reads FYNNEI. Trimming shortened V by 3 bases and J by 6 bases, and 9 bases separated the two germline ends. This CDR3 is 13 amino acids long. The DNA of the CDR3 is TGTGCCAGCAGTGACCCCGGGGCAAACATTCAGTACTTC. It yields the protein CASSDPGANIQYF.

This clonotype was seen a few times. The chain has TRBV7-4 and TRBJ2-6; a weak D match, TRBD2 (6 bases). The V end was cut by 5 bases, the J end by 0 bases, with 17 bases between. CDR1 is SGHVT, CDR2 SQSDAQ, per germline. CDR3 length: 18 amino acids. This CDR3 is CASSPAGGGRSGANVLTF. The CDR3 DNA reads TGTGCCAGCAGCCCAGCCGGGGGAGGCCGCTCTGGGGCCAACGTCCTGACTTTC.

There are many counts of this clonotype. The chain combines TRBV11-2 with TRBJ2-3; 8 bases are shared with TRBD2. The V gene's germline CDR1 is SGHAT and CDR2 FQNNGV. Trimming removed 5 bases from V and 4 bases from J; junction bases left unmatched: 5. CDR3 length equals 14 residues. The CDR3 DNA reads as TGTGCCAGCAGCCCTCCGGGACTAGCAGATACGCAGTATTTT. Translated, it gives CASSPPGLADTQYF.

This clonotype was picked up a small number of times. The chain links TRBV18 to TRBJ2-4; D ambiguous. CDR3 size: 14 residues. Per the germline V gene, CDR1 is KGHSH and CDR2 is LQKENI. V lost 5 bases and J 2 bases, leaving 10 bases between the germline ends. The CDR3 sequence is CASSLGPTKNIQYF. DNA for the CDR3: TGTGCCAGCTCATTAGGACCAACCAAAAACATTCAGTACTTC.

This clonotype has at least ten counts. This chain joins TRBV12-3 or TRBV12-4 and TRBJ2-5, with TRBD1 matching over 11 bases. The CDR3 loop spans 15 amino acids. With V trimmed by 3 bases and J by 4 bases, 4 bases remained unmatched. In nucleotides, the CDR3 is TGTGCCAGCAGTTTGTGGGACAGGGGGAGAGAGACCCAGTACTTC. Protein sequence: CASSLWDRGRETQYF.

This clonotype was detected many times. The chain combines TRBV12-3 or TRBV12-4 with TRBJ1-5; the match to TRBD1 covers 7 bases. The CDR3 loop spans 14 amino acids. The trim removed 1 base at V and 5 bases at J, leaving 2 bases unmatched. The CDR3: CASSLGQGHQPQHF. The CDR3, as DNA: TGTGCCAGCAGTTTAGGACAGGGCCATCAGCCCCAGCATTTT.

V usage is TRBV20-1 and J usage is TRBJ2-1; D is perhaps TRBD1 (5 bases). The CDR3 covers 17 residues. CDR1 and CDR2 from the germline V gene are DFQATT and SNEGSKA (reference sequence). Trimming pared 0 bases from V and 0 bases from J, leaving 15 bases between. CDR3 protein: CSARDPTVLSSYNEQFF. The CDR3 DNA follows: TGCAGTGCTAGAGACCCGACAGTCCTTAGCTCCTACAATGAGCAGTTCTTC.

This clonotype was observed many times. The chain joins TRBV12-3 or TRBV12-4 to TRBJ2-3; the D is unclear. Trimming pared 3 bases from V and 1 base from J, leaving 11 bases between. The CDR3 runs to 15 residues. CDR3 sequence (DNA): TGTGCCAGCAGTTTTTGGGTTAGGGGCACAGATACGCAGTATTTT. Amino acids: CASSFWVRGTDTQYF.

Only a few counts were recorded for this clonotype. J is TRBJ2-1 and V is TRBV5-1; 10 bases align to TRBD2. Germline assignment: CDR1 SGHRS and CDR2 YFSETQ. CDR3 length: 16 residues. The junction had 10 bases not matched to a gene; V was cut back by 2 bases and J by 8 bases. The CDR3 bases are TGCGCCAGCAGCTTCCAACCTAGCGGGGGTAAGGATGAGCAGTTCTTC. This encodes CASSFQPSGGKDEQFF.

The CDR3 protein is CASSPPLSGQFF. The CDR3 DNA sequence: TGTGCCAGCAGCCCCCCATTGAGTGGGCAGTTCTTC. V is TRBV7-2 and J is TRBJ2-1; D ambiguous. Trimming pared 5 bases from V and 12 bases from J, leaving 14 bases between. The CDR3 spans 12 residues. CDR1 and CDR2 (germline): SGHTA, FQGNSA.

V and J are TRBV5-1 and TRBJ2-1, with unresolved D. The CDR3 has 15 amino acids. Trimming left V 2 bases short and J 6 bases short, with 15 bases between. CDR1 is SGHRS, CDR2 YFSETQ, per germline. The CDR3 region is CASSLQSFVFNEQFF. CDR3 bases: TGCGCCAGCAGCTTACAGAGCTTCGTTTTCAATGAGCAGTTCTTC.

This clonotype appeared many times. The chain has TRBV20-1 and TRBJ2-3; D tentatively fits TRBD1 or TRBD2 (6 bases each). The CDR3 covers 15 residues. Germline CDR1 DFQATT, CDR2 SNEGSKA (reference sequence). Trimming pared 7 bases from V and 2 bases from J, leaving 19 bases between. The CDR3, as DNA: TGCAGTGTTTGGTGGCTGGAGGGGGACACAGATACGCAGTATTTT. As protein: CSVWWLEGDTDTQYF.